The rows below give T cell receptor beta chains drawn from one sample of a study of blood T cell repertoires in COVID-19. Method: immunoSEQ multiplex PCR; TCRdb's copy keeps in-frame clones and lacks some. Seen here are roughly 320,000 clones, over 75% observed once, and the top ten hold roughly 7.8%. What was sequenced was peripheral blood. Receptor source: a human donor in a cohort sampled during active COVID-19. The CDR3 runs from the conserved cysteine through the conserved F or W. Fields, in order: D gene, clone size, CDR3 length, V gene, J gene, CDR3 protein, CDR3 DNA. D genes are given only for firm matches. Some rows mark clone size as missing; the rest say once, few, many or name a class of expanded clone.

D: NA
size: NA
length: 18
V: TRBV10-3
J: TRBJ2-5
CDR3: CAISDSYVTGFPQETQYF
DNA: TGTGCCATCAGTGATTCCTACGTCACAGGTTTCCCACAAGAGACCCAGTACTTC

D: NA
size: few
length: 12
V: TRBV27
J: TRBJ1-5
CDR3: CASSFRGQPQHF
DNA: TGTGCCAGCAGTTTTAGAGGTCAGCCCCAGCATTTT

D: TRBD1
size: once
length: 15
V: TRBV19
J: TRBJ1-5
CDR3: CASSSRDRAGQPQHF
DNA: TGTGCCAGTAGTTCCCGGGACAGGGCCGGTCAGCCCCAGCATTTT

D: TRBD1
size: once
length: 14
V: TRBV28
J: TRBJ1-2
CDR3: CASQGGPTNYGYTF
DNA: TGTGCCAGCCAGGGGGGCCCCACTAACTATGGCTACACCTTC

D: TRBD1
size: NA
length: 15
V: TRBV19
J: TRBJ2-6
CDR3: CASIDRGYGANVLTF
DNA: TGTGCCAGTATCGACAGGGGGTACGGGGCCAACGTCCTGACTTTC

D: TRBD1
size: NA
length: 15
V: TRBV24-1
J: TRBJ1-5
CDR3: CATSDPTGVNQPQHF
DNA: TGTGCCACCAGTGATCCCACAGGGGTCAATCAGCCCCAGCATTTT

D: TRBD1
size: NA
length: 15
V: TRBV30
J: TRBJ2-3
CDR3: CAWGRTGFIADTQYF
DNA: TGTGCCTGGGGGAGGACAGGGTTTATTGCAGATACGCAGTATTTT

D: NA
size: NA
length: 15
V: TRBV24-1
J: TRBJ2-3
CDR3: CATSQRVSNTDTQYF
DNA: TGTGCCACCAGTCAGAGGGTCAGTAACACAGATACGCAGTATTTT

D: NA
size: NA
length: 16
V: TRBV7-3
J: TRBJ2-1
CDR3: CASSRSQAGTYNEQFF
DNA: TGTGCCAGCAGCCGTTCCCAAGCCGGGACCTACAATGAGCAGTTCTTC

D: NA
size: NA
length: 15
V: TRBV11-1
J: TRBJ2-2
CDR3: CASSFYRDATGELFF
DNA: TGTGCCAGCAGCTTCTACAGGGACGCGACCGGGGAGCTGTTTTTT

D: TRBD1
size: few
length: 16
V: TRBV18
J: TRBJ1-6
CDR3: CASSPTGSSYNSPLHF
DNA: TGTGCCAGCTCACCGACAGGGAGCTCCTATAATTCACCCCTCCACTTT

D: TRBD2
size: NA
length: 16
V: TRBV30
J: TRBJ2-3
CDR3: CAWSLTSGGYWDTQYF
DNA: TGTGCCTGGAGTCTGACTAGCGGGGGGTATTGGGACACGCAGTATTTT

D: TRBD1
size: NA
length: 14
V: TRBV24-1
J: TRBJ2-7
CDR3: CATTSSTGGGEQYF
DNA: TGTGCCACCACCTCTAGTACAGGGGGCGGAGAGCAGTACTTC

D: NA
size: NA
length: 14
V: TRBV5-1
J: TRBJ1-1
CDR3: CASSLGDSNTEAFF
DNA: TGCGCCAGCAGCTTGGGTGACAGTAACACTGAAGCTTTCTTT

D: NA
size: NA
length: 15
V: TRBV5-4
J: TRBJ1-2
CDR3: CASSLNAGFKHGYTF
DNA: TGTGCCAGCAGCTTGAATGCAGGGTTCAAGCATGGCTACACCTTC

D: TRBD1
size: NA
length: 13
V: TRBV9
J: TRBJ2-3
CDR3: CASSAGRGQTQYF
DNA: TGTGCCAGCAGCGCCGGCAGGGGGCAAACGCAGTATTTT

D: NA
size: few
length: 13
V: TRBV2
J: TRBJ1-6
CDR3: CASQTRGNSPLHF
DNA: TGTGCCAGCCAGACCAGGGGTAATTCACCCCTCCACTTT

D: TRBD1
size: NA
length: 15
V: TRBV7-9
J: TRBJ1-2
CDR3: CASSQGGRDREGYTF
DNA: TGTGCCAGCAGTCAGGGGGGCCGGGACAGGGAAGGCTACACCTTC

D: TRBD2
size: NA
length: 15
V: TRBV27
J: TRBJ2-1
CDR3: CASLSRGLIYNEQFF
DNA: TGTGCCAGCCTATCTAGGGGACTAATTTACAATGAGCAGTTCTTC

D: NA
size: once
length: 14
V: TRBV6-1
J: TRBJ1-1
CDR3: CASSDRTLNTEAFF
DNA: TGTGCCAGCAGTGATCGGACACTGAACACTGAAGCTTTCTTT

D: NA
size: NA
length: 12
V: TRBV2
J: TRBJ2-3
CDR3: CASRTLSFTQYF
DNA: TGTGCCAGTAGGACACTCTCTTTTACGCAGTATTTT

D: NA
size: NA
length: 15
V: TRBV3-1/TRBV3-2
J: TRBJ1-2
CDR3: CASSQDSRVGYGYTF
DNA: TGTGCCAGCAGCCAAGATTCCCGGGTCGGCTATGGCTACACCTTC

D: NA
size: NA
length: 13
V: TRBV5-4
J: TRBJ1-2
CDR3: CASSLGGAGGYTF
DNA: TGTGCCAGCAGCTTGGGCGGCGCGGGTGGCTACACCTTC

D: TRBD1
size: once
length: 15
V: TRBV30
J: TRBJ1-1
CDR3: CAWDGKGASNTEAFF
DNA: TGTGCCTGGGACGGGAAGGGGGCATCGAACACTGAAGCTTTCTTT

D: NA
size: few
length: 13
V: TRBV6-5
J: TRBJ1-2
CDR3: CASRSGEVGGYTF
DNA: TGTGCCAGCAGGTCAGGGGAAGTAGGTGGCTACACCTTC

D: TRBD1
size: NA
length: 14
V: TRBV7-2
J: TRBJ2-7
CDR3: CASSPGDRAGEQYF
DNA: TGTGCCAGCAGCCCCGGGGACAGGGCAGGGGAGCAGTACTTC

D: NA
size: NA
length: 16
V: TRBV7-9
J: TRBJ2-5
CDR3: CASSLGGWRAEETQYF
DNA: TGTGCCAGCAGCTTAGGGGGTTGGCGGGCCGAAGAGACCCAGTACTTC

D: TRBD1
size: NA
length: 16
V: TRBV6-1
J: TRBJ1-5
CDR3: CASSGETGLGNQPQHF
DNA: TGTGCCAGCAGTGGAGAGACAGGGCTAGGCAATCAGCCCCAGCATTTT

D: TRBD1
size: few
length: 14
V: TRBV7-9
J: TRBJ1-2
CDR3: CASSSAGTGNGYTF
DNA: TGTGCCAGCAGCTCCGCCGGGACAGGGAATGGCTACACCTTC

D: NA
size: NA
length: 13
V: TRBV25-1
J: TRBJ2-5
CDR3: CASSEAGGETQYF
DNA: TGTGCCAGCAGTGAAGCCGGAGGAGAGACCCAGTACTTC

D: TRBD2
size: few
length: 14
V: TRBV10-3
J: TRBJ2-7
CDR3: CAISEAGNPYEQYF
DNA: TGTGCCATCAGTGAAGCGGGGAACCCCTACGAGCAGTACTTC

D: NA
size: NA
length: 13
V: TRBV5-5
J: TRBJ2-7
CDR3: CASTPGGQGEQYF
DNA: TGTGCCAGCACGCCCGGGGGGCAGGGCGAGCAGTACTTC

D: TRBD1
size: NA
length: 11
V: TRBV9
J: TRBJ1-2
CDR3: CASEDRGGYTF
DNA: TGTGCCAGCGAGGACAGGGGTGGCTACACCTTC

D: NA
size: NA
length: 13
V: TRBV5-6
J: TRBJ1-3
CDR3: CASSLGPGNTIYF
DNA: TGTGCCAGCAGCTTGGGGCCGGGAAACACCATATATTTT

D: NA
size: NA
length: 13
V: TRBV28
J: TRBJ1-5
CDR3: CASSAGYNQPQHF
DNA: TGTGCCAGCAGTGCGGGATACAATCAGCCCCAGCATTTT

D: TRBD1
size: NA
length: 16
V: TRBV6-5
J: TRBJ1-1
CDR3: CASSYSTGGENTEAFF
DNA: TGTGCCAGCAGTTACTCTACAGGGGGCGAGAACACTGAAGCTTTCTTT

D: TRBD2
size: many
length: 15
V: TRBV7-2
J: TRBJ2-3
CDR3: CAIVPGGVGTDTQYF
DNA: TGTGCCATTGTCCCGGGGGGTGTAGGGACAGATACGCAGTATTTT

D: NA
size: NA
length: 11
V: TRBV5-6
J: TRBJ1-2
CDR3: CASSFGYGYTF
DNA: TGTGCCAGCAGCTTCGGCTATGGCTACACCTTC

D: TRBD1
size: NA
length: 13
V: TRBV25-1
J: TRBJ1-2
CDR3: CASREGARLGYTF
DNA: TGTGCCAGCAGAGAGGGGGCGAGGCTCGGCTACACCTTC

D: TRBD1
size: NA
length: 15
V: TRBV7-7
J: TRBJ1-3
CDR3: CASSPGQGAGNTIYF
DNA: TGTGCCAGCAGCCCGGGACAGGGGGCCGGAAACACCATATATTTT

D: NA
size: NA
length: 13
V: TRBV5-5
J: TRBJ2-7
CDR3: CASSPATVWGQYF
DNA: TGTGCCAGCAGCCCAGCGACAGTTTGGGGGCAGTACTTC

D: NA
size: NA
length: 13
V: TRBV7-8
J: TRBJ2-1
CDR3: CASSGTAYNEQFF
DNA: TGTGCCAGCAGCGGAACAGCCTACAATGAGCAGTTCTTC

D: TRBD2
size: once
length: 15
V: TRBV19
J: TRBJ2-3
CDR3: CATILAGARTDTQYF
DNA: TGTGCCACCATACTAGCGGGGGCCCGCACAGATACGCAGTATTTT

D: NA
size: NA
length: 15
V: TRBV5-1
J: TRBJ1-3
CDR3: CASSHQGDSGNTIYF
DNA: TGCGCCAGCAGCCATCAGGGCGACTCTGGAAACACCATATATTTT

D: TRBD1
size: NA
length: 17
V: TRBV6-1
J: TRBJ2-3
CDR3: CASSEDWDSFSTDTQYF
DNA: TGTGCCAGCAGTGAAGACTGGGACAGCTTTAGCACAGATACGCAGTATTTT

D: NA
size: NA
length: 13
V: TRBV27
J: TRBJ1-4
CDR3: CAIHRATNEKLFF
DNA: TGTGCCATACACAGAGCAACTAATGAAAAACTGTTTTTT

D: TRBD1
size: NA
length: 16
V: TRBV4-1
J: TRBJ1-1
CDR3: CASSQARRTGGSEAFF
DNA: TGCGCCAGCAGCCAAGCAAGGAGGACAGGGGGTTCTGAAGCTTTCTTT